This TCR beta chain was sequenced for a study of PD-1 blockade in classical Hodgkin lymphoma. General study findings and limits: The study reported lower baseline TCR diversity in newly diagnosed patients than in healthy donors. With respect to the repertoire differences, their causes, possibly disease activity or prior therapy, remain undefined.

This clone was seen a few times. Its specificity is not known. Assay: immunoSEQ multiplex PCR; the TCRdb copy retains only in-frame clones and omits some. The sample carries approximately 23,000 clones, approximately 90% recorded once. Deletions cut 0 bases from V and 2 bases from J, with 8 bases between. Germline V gene sequence: CDR1 SGHRS, CDR2 YFSETQ. This CDR3 is 14 amino acids long. Sample time point: newly diagnosed, previously untreated cHL patient sample. Thawed PBMCs were the source of CD4+ T cells, purified by magnetic negative selection. Researchers used newly diagnosed, untreated classical Hodgkin lymphoma PBMCs for comparison.

The V call is TRBV5-1, the J call TRBJ1-1, with D possibly matching TRBD1 (6 bases). The specimen sequenced was CD4+ T cells from blood. The receptor's source is a human donor with classical Hodgkin lymphoma. CDR3 DNA: TGCGCCAGCAGCTTGGAGGGACAAAACACTGAAGCTTTCTTT. This gives the protein CASSLEGQNTEAFF.